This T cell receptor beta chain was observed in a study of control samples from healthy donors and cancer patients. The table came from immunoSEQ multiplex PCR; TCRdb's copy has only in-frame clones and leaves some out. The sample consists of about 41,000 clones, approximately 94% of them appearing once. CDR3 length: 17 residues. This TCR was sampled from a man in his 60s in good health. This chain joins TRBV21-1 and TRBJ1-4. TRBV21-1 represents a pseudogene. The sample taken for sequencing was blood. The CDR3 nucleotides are TGTGCCAGCAGCATTGAGGAACCGGGGCGAACTAATGAAAAACTGTTTTTT. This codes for CASSIEEPGRTNEKLFF.